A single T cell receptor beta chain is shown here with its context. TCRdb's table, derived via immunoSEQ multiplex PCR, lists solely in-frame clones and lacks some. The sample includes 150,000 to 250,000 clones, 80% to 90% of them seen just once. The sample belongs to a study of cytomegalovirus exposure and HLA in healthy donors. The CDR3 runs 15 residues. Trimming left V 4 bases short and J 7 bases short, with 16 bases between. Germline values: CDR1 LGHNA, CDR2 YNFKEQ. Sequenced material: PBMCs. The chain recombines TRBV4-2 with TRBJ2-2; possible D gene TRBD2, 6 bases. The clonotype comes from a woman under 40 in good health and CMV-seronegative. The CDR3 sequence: CASSRTGDENGELFF. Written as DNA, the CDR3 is TGTGCCAGCAGCCGAACGGGAGACGAGAACGGGGAGCTGTTTTTT.